This TCR beta chain originates from a study of Ad26.COV2.S vaccination and SARS-CoV-2 variants. Overall study context: Of the COV1001 trial arms, the Ad26.COV2.S arm included the donor.

Sequencing was performed with immunoSEQ multiplex PCR; in TCRdb, only in-frame clones are kept and a portion is missing. The sample carries 440,000 or so clones, 92% recorded once. As for treatment: roughly 19 received Ad26.COV2.S at low or high dose, single or two shots; roughly five received placebo; per-sample allocation not given. Specimens were obtained on day 63 following the first vaccine or placebo injection. Whoever gave the sample was an adult aged 18-55 years in Boston. This CDR3 has 16 residues. V gave up 0 bases and J gave up 0 bases, with 10 bases separating them. The germline V gene encodes CDR1 WSHSY and CDR2 SAAADI.

The TCR comes from a person aged 18-65 years who received the Ad26.COV2.S COVID-19 vaccine or a placebo. The chain employs TRBV10-2 and TRBJ2-3; no reliable D call. The source material was peripheral blood, sampled in a trial of Ad26.COV2.S vaccine versus placebo. The CDR3 coding sequence is TGCGCCAGCAGTGAGTCGGGCAGTGCTAGCACAGATACGCAGTATTTT. Amino acid sequence: CASSESGSASTDTQYF.